This T cell receptor beta chain originates from a study of long-term antiretroviral therapy in people with HIV (dated by TCRdb to between 2022 and 2023). Looking at the study overall: The earliest samples were collected roughly a decade before the 2015 WHO recommendation for immediate ART, at a time when ART was usually postponed until CD4 counts fell. A retrospective serial study tested whether ART initiation and durable HIV suppression were associated with changes in peripheral blood TRB repertoire composition and diversity. A total of around 200 cryopreserved PBMC samples were contributed to the cohort by 30 adults with confirmed HIV infection, with samples collected serially over a mean of approximately six years (range 1-12). Of the approximately 32 participants with HIV, approximately twelve were female. No cross-contamination during QIAcube processing turned up in test extractions that ran a monoclonal T-cell line alongside about 35 polyclonal samples.

Inclusion was restricted to participants for whom at least one PBMC sample before ART initiation and at least two post-ART samples were available. Every participant with HIV received treatment in the United States of America. Before DNA extraction, cryopreserved samples containing about 0.9-11 million PBMC were thawed and washed. At the time of the earliest PBMC sample, participants with HIV were aged between about 20 and 55 years. Each participant contributed PBMC samples from 1-4 timepoints before ART initiation and 2-8 timepoints after ART initiation, with a median of 7 samples. For every participant, serial HIV viral load, CD4+ T-cell count, ART history and demographic data were obtained. A Qiagen kit on a QIAcube was used to extract genomic DNA from unsorted PBMC, with samples processed in batches of 12. As regards this clone: The clone's antigen remains unknown. Base qualities were left out, and no much larger clone turns up one base away.

The paper as a whole reports these results and caveats: The samples span the years 2004 to 2017, and the ART regimens used at that time may not be as effective as current regimens. Because PBMC availability was limited, only the TCR beta chain was sequenced, with no alpha chain pairing. Expanded TRB clones identified before ART initiation dominated the repertoire at all time points, although this dominance fluctuated and declined in many PLHIV after ART. Starting ART was linked to a significant rise in TRB diversity, yet even after long-term ART the diversity remained significantly lower than in transplant donor controls. Because pre-ART samples had limited cell numbers, unsorted PBMC were profiled rather than sorted CD4+ and CD8+ T cells. No data were available on ART adherence, viral resistance or therapy changes, limiting inferences about post-ART repertoire changes. CDR3 length ranges in HIV repertoires were narrower than in controls, and network structure suggested an antigen-experienced repertoire with only a slight naive shift after ART.

CDR1 KGHSH and CDR2 LQKENI were looked up in the germline V gene. Trimming accounts for 5 bases at V and 7 bases at J, while the number of junction bases matched to no gene is 8. The CDR3 contains 14 residues, cysteine and phenylalanine counted. CDR3 DNA only is kept here, 42 bases in frame from base 1. The immunoSEQ hsTCRB v3.0 assay was used at survey level resolution to sequence the TRB variable region. The targeted TRB sequencing depth was about 35,000-55,000 T-cell genomes per sample. TRB libraries were pooled and sequenced on an Illumina MiSeq using a v3 150-cycle kit. Per the source publication's procedure: Analysis of repertoires was carried out in R inside a reproducible Nextflow workflow spanning QC, data transformation and analysis. LymphoSeq2, an R package for AIRR-Seq data exploration, was used to implement custom analyses. After excluding several samples that yielded fewer than 5000 total TRB sequences, 150 to 200 HIV repertoires remained for analysis. Among the approximately 180 HIV repertoires that were kept, approximately 61 were collected before ART initiation and around 130 were collected after ART initiation. Repertoires were downsampled to 5000 TRB nucleotide sequences, with summary statistics averaged over 100 downsampling iterations. Only TRB sequences with CDR3 regions of at least seven amino acids were retained for analysis. A Shannon entropy-derived clonality score and the Gini coefficient were used to measure diversity. In the repertoire networks, any two of the top 5000 CDR3 amino acid sequences were linked whenever the two sequences differed by an edit distance of one. For TRB CDR3 amino acid sequences, GLIPH2 was used to predict antigen specificity groups and MHC restriction. To flag known associations with CMV, EBV, HIV or tissue antigens, CDR3 amino acid sequences were compared against VDJdb and McPAS-TCR. Pre-ART, post-ART and control groups were compared with Wilcoxon signed-rank tests and Holm-Bonferroni correction. TCRdb obtained this table from immuneACCESS and retained in-frame rearrangements with V and J assigned. These tables miss some clones; where compared with another copy, unresolved V genes account for less than half of the shortfall, and the remainder is unexplained. Clonal size and the V and J genes are those of that table, whereas D and trimming came from the DNA. For this sample there are more than 30,000 clones; under 90% appear just once. The top ten hold roughly 7.9% of the sample.

Sequencing was performed on unsorted PBMCs, taken 0.4 years before starting antiretroviral therapy. The chain joins TRBV18 to TRBJ2-7; a stretch of 10 junction bases matches TRBD1. The clonotype comes from a man younger than 35 with HIV. The DNA sequence reads TGTGCCAGCTCAACCGGGACAGGGGTGGAAGAGCAGTACTTC. It translates as CASSTGTGVEEQYF.